This TCR beta chain is from a study of cytomegalovirus exposure and HLA in healthy donors. Findings and caveats of the study: Earlier analysis yielded a pattern in which most TCR beta V segments were productive about 87% or about 30% of the time. The authors reported that TCR beta sequences could predict HLA-A and HLA-B alleles. These predictions were accurate for most subjects in the first cohort. Some V segments could not be told apart, so they were left out, TRBV6-2 and TRBV6-3 among them.

PCR employed 60 Vbeta and 13 Jbeta primers. Original data processing: An analysis performed later counted roughly 80 million unique TCR beta chains (around 11 million of them shared). Produced via immunoSEQ multiplex PCR; TCRdb's table is partial and in-frame only. The V and J calls and clone size come from that table; D and trimming were worked out from the DNA. Its clone listing holds about 52,000 clones. Remarks on this clone: What it recognizes is unknown.

This CDR3 spans 15 amino acids. Looked up from germline, CDR1 is MNHEY and CDR2 is SVGAGI. With V trimmed by 2 bases and J by 2 bases, 3 bases remained unmatched. Sequenced material: PBMCs. The V gene is TRBV6-5, the J gene TRBJ2-3; 8 bases line up with TRBD2. The sequence was collected from an older woman in good health and CMV-seropositive. In DNA, the CDR3 is TGTGCCAGCAGTTACGCAGCGGGGGACACAGATACGCAGTATTTT. Protein product: CASSYAAGDTDTQYF.